A single TCR beta chain is shown here with its context. Its antigen is unknown. This specimen belongs to a study of T-cell memory formation after mild COVID-19. V lost 4 bases to trimming and J lost 5 bases; unmatched junction nucleotides: 8. The CDR3 covers 15 residues. Germline assignment: CDR1 LGHNA and CDR2 YNFKEQ. Using constant-segment primers, 5'RACE produced TCR alpha and TCR beta cDNA libraries carrying sample barcodes and UMIs. TCRdb redid the calling of the 5' RACE reads with MiXCR, one entry per CDR3 protein. This table holds 470,000 or so distinct CDR3 sequences, roughly 20% found once. Whole-study results and caveats: Proof of SARS-CoV-2 specificity was absent for the second-wave clones that crested on day 37. Pre-infection memory already had some responding clones, implying cross-reactive memory joined. Largely, contracting CD4+ clones fell within CM and EM, and contracting CD8+ clones within EMRA.

Sequencing was carried out using PBMCs or a T cell subset sorted from them (not recorded which). The gene calls are TRBV4-2 and TRBJ2-7, with 10 bases aligning to TRBD1. The source is an adult woman who had mild COVID-19 (a few samples of this study predate the infection). Cell type and time point are not known. CDR3 loop: CASSPGTGEGNEQYF. CDR3 DNA sequence: TGTGCCAGCAGCCCGGGGACAGGGGAAGGAAACGAGCAGTACTTC.